This T cell receptor beta chain was captured in a study of blood T cell repertoires in COVID-19. The protocol was immunoSEQ multiplex PCR, while the TCRdb copy is restricted to in-frame clones and leaves out a portion. Of over 120,000 clones listed, about 80% are singletons. The length of the CDR3 is 13 residues. In germline, CDR1 is SGHRS, CDR2 YFSETQ. The V and J ends lost 4 bases and 11 bases, in that order; junction bases with no gene match: 8. Sequenced: PBMCs or T cells enriched from blood (not recorded which). This TCR was recovered from a woman aged 50 to 65 who had recovered from COVID-19. The rearrangement joins TRBV5-1 to TRBJ2-2; TRBD2 matches at 7 bases. The CDR3 nucleotides read TGCGCCAGCAGCACGGGAGGCCCTACCGAGCTGTTTTTT. This gives the protein CASSTGGPTELFF.